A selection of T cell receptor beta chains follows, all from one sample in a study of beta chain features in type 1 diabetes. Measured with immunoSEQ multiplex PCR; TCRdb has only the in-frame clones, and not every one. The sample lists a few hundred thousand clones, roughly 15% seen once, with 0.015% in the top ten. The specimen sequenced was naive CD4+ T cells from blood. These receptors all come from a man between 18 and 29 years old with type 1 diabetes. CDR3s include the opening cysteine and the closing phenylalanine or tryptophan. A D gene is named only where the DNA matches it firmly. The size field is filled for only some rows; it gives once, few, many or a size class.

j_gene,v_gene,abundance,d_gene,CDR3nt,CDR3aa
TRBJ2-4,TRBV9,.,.,TGTGCCAGCAGCCCCCGGGTGTGGGCCAAAAACATTCAGTACTTC,CASSPRVWAKNIQYF
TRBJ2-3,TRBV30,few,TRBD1,TGTGCCTGGAGACAGGGGGCTACAGATACGCAGTATTTT,CAWRQGATDTQYF
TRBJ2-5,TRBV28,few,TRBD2,TGTGCCAGCGCCGGGGGGACTATTCAAGAGACCCAGTACTTC,CASAGGTIQETQYF
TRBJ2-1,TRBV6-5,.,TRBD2,TGTGCCAGCAGAACCGGGACTAGTTCTGGCAATGAGCAGTTCTTC,CASRTGTSSGNEQFF
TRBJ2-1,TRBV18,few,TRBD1,TGTGCCAGCTCACCAAACAGGGGGCCGTACAATGAGCAGTTCTTC,CASSPNRGPYNEQFF
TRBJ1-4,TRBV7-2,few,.,TGTGCCAGCAGCCCCGGGAGCAGATCTAATGAAAAACTGTTTTTT,CASSPGSRSNEKLFF
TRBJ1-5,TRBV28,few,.,TGTGCCAGCAGTACGCCACAGGGAACGGAGCCCCAGCATTTT,CASSTPQGTEPQHF
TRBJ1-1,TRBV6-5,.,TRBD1,TGTGCCAGCAGAGGGGACAGGGATTTCTTT,CASRGDRDFF
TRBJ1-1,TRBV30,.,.,TGTGCCTGGAGTAAGCGAGGGGCTTTCTTT,CAWSKRGAFF
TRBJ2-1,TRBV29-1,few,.,TGCAGCCCCAGGGACAACAATGAGCAGTTCTTC,CSPRDNNEQFF
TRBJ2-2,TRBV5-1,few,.,TGCGCCAGCAGCTTGTTAGGGGTGAACACCGGGGAGCTGTTTTTT,CASSLLGVNTGELFF
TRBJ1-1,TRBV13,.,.,TGTGCCAGCAGCTTAACAGGCCCGAACACTGAAGCTTTCTTT,CASSLTGPNTEAFF
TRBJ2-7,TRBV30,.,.,TGTGCCTGGATGGGCTCAATTTCCTACGAGCAGTACTTC,CAWMGSISYEQYF
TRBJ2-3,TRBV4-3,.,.,TGCGCCAGCAGCTACGGACTGAGCACAGATACGCAGTATTTT,CASSYGLSTDTQYF
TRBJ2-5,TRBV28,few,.,TGTGCCAGCAGTGCTTCGGGGGAGACCCAGTACTTC,CASSASGETQYF
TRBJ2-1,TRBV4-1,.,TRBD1,TGCGCCAGCAGCCCATATCAGAGGGGGCTGTCCTACAATGAGCAGTTCTTC,CASSPYQRGLSYNEQFF
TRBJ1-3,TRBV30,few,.,TGTGCCTGGAGTGGAGGGCGGGACTCTGGAAACACCATATATTTT,CAWSGGRDSGNTIYF
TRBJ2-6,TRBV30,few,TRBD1,TGTGCCTGGGGTCTACAGGGGATACAGGCCAACGTCCTGACTTTC,CAWGLQGIQANVLTF
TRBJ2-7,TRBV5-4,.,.,TGTGCCAGCAGCCCCGGGGAGGACTACGAGCAGTACTTC,CASSPGEDYEQYF
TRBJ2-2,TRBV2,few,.,TGTGCCAGCAGCTCGGGGTTCCCGAACGCCGGGGAGCTGTTTTTT,CASSSGFPNAGELFF
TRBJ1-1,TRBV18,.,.,TGTGCCAGCTCACCAAGGGGTCCTGGCAGACAGAACACTGAAGCTTTCTTT,CASSPRGPGRQNTEAFF
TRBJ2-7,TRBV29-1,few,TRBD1,TGCAGCGTTGAAGCAACTTGGGGGACAGGGTCCTACGAGCAGTACTTC,CSVEATWGTGSYEQYF
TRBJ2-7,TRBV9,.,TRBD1,TGTGCCAGCAGCGCGGGACAGGGAGTCTACGAGCAGTACTTC,CASSAGQGVYEQYF
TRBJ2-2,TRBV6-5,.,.,TGTGCCAGCAGTTATAGCGCCAGTCCCACCGGGGAGCTGTTTTTT,CASSYSASPTGELFF
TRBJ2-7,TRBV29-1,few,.,TGCAGCGCTGAGGGCCCCGGAGGGGGCGACGAGCAGTACTTC,CSAEGPGGGDEQYF
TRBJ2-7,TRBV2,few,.,TGTGCCAGCAGTGAAGTTGGGGGGGCGGTCAACGAGCAGTACTTC,CASSEVGGAVNEQYF
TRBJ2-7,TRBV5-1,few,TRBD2,TGCGCCAGCAGCGTGGGCGGACTAGCGGGAGGCTACGAGCAGTACTTC,CASSVGGLAGGYEQYF
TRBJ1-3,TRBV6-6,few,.,TGTGCCAGCAGCTATACACAGGGTTTAGGGAACACCATATATTTT,CASSYTQGLGNTIYF
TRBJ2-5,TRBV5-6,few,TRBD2,TGTGCCAGCAGCTTTCCAGCGGGGGCAAGGGAGACCCAGTACTTC,CASSFPAGARETQYF
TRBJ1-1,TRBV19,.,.,TGTGCCAGTAGTATGTGGGGGGTGAACACTGAAGCTTTCTTT,CASSMWGVNTEAFF
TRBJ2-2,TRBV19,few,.,TGTGCCAGTAGGCACCTTGGGCGAACGGGAACCGGGGAGCTGTTTTTT,CASRHLGRTGTGELFF
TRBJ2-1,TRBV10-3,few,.,TGTGCCATCAGACCAGACAGAGATTCCTACAATGAGCAGTTCTTC,CAIRPDRDSYNEQFF
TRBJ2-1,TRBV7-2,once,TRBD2,TGTGCCAGCAGCTTAGAACTAGCGGGCAGTGAGCAGTTCTTC,CASSLELAGSEQFF
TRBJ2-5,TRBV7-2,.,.,TGTGCCAGCAGCACCGGACAGCAAGAGACCCAGTACTTC,CASSTGQQETQYF
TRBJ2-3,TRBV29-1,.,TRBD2,TGCAGCGTCGGACTAGCGGGGAGCACAGATACGCAGTATTTT,CSVGLAGSTDTQYF
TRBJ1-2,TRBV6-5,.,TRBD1,TGTGCCAGCACCCAGGACAGGACTGGCTACACCTTC,CASTQDRTGYTF
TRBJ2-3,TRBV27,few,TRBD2,TGTGCCAGCAGTTTCTCAGCGGGAGGGCCACTGAGGTATTTT,CASSFSAGGPLRYF
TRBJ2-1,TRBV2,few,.,TGTGCCAGCAGTGGCCAGGGCTACAATGAGCAGTTCTTC,CASSGQGYNEQFF
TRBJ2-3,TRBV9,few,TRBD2,TGTGCCAGCAGCGTAGGGGCGGGAGGTGCAGATACGCAGTATTTT,CASSVGAGGADTQYF
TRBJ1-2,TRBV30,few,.,TGTGCCTGGAGTGTACGCAGGAACTATGGCTACACCTTC,CAWSVRRNYGYTF
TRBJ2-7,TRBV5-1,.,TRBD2,TGCGCCAGCAGCTTGGATACTAGCGGATCCTACGAGCAGTACTTC,CASSLDTSGSYEQYF
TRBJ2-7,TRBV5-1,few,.,TGCGCCAGCAGCTTGAGCACACAGAGCTCCTACGAGCAGTACTTC,CASSLSTQSSYEQYF
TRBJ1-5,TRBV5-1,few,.,TGCGCCAGCAGCTTGACAGGTTATAGCAATCAGCCCCAGCATTTT,CASSLTGYSNQPQHF
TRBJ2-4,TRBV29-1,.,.,TGCAGCGTTAGCCAGGGGAGTGGAAACATTCAGTACTTC,CSVSQGSGNIQYF
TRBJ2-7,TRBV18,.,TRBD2,TGTGCCAGCTCTAGGACTAGCGGGGGCCCTGGCTCCTACGAGCAGTACTTC,CASSRTSGGPGSYEQYF
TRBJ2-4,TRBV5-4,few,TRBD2,TGTGCCAGCAGCCCGGGACTAGCCGGCAAAAACATTCAGTACTTC,CASSPGLAGKNIQYF
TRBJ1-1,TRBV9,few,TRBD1,TGTGCCAGCAGCCCACCAGAAGGGGGCCCGGGCTGGAAAGCTTTCTTT,CASSPPEGGPGWKAFF
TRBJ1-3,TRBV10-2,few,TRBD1,TGCGCCAGCAGTGAGTGGGGGCAGGGGGCAACTGGAAACACCATATATTTT,CASSEWGQGATGNTIYF
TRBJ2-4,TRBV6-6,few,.,TGTGCCAGCAGTTACCAGACAGGCAGGAACATTCAGTACTTC,CASSYQTGRNIQYF
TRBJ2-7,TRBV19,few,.,TGTGCCAGTAGTATCGGGGGCTACGAGCAGTACTTC,CASSIGGYEQYF
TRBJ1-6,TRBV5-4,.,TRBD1,TGTGCCCTTCAGGACAGGGGCTCCTATAATTCACCCCTCCACTTT,CALQDRGSYNSPLHF
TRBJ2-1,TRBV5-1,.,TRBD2,TGCGCCAGCAGCCCCAGGACTAGCGGCTACAATGAGCAGTTCTTC,CASSPRTSGYNEQFF
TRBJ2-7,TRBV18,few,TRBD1,TGTGCCAGCTCACCGGACAGGGTGGGGGAGCAGTACTTC,CASSPDRVGEQYF